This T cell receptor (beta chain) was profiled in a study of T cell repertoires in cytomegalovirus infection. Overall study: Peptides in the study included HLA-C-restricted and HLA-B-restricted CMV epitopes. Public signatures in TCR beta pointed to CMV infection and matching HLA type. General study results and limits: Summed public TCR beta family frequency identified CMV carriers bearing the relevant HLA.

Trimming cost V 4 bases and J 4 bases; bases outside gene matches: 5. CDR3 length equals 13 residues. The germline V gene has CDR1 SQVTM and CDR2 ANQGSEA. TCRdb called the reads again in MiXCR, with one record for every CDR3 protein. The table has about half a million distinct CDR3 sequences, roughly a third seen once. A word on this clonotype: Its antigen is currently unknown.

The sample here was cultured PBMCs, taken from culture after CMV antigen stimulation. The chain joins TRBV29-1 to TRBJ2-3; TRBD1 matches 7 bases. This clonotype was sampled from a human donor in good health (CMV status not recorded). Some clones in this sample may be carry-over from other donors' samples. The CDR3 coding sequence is TGCAGCGTTGTGAAGGGGGCGGCAGATACGCAGTATTTT. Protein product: CSVVKGAADTQYF.